The present TCR beta chain was sequenced within a study of radiotherapy plus CTLA-4 blockade in lung cancer. Across the whole study: Among all patients, around 19% showed objective responses, while roughly 28% had disease control. Study-level points and caveats: Early clonal dynamics of blood T cells, together with interferon-beta, were reported as the best response predictor. TCR clones from tumors expanded in blood after radiotherapy plus ipilimumab.

Germline V CDR1 and CDR2: LNHDA, SQIVND (reference sequence). V dropped 4 bases and J dropped 2; count of bases not matched to a gene: 9. The CDR3 has 17 amino acids. For this clone: What it recognizes is unknown.

Sequencing used immunoSEQ multiplex PCR; TCRdb keeps in-frame clones, though not all of them. The sample carries about 85,000 clones, approximately 86% recorded once. The sequence derives from a human donor with non-small cell lung cancer who had a partial response to radiotherapy plus ipilimumab. The sequenced sample was peripheral blood, obtained from a patient treated with radiotherapy plus ipilimumab. This chain connects TRBV19 to TRBJ1-5; 9 bases align to TRBD1. CDR3 coding DNA: TGTGCCAGTAGTACGACAGGGGGGTCGGTGCGCAATCAGCCCCAGCATTTT. Protein product: CASSTTGGSVRNQPQHF.